This T cell receptor beta chain is from a study of blood T cells in healthy people across ages. The second PCR ran about 6 to 12 cycles with a sample-barcoded 5' primer and J-beta primers. One entry per CDR3 protein results from TCRdb running MiXCR on the 5' RACE reads. The repertoire holds 800,000 to 950,000 distinct CDR3 sequences, with 45% to 50% as singletons. Study-level results: Whereas aged donors had fewer naive CD4+ cells, long-lived donors had more of them and higher diversity.

This CDR3 is built from 16 residues. With 2 bases clipped from V and 3 bases from J, the junction kept 8 bases outside the gene matches. Germline V lookup: CDR1 MNHNS, CDR2 SASEGT. Extraction of total RNA produced a minimum of 5.5 micrograms from each sample. Worth noting for this clonotype: Its matching antigen is unknown.

The source material was blood. The V gene is TRBV6-1, the J gene TRBJ2-7; 9 nucleotides line up with TRBD1. This TCR was sampled from a man in his thirties or forties in good health. The CDR3: CASSEPGQGKGYEQYF. Here the CDR3 DNA reads TGTGCCAGCAGTGAACCGGGACAGGGCAAGGGCTACGAGCAGTACTTC.